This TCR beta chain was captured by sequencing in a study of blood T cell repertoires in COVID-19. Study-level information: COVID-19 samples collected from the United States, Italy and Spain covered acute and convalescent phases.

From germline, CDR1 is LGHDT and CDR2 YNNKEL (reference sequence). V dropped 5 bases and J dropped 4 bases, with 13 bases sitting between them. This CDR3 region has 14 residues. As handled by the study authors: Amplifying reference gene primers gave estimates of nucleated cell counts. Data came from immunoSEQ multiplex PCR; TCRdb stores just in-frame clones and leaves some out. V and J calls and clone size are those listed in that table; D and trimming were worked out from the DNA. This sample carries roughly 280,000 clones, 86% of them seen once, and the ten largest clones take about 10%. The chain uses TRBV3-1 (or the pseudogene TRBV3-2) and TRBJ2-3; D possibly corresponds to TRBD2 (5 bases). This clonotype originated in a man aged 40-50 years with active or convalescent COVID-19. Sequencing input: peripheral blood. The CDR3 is CASSFGGGSDTQYF. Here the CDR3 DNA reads TGTGCCAGCAGCTTTGGAGGAGGATCAGATACGCAGTATTTT.